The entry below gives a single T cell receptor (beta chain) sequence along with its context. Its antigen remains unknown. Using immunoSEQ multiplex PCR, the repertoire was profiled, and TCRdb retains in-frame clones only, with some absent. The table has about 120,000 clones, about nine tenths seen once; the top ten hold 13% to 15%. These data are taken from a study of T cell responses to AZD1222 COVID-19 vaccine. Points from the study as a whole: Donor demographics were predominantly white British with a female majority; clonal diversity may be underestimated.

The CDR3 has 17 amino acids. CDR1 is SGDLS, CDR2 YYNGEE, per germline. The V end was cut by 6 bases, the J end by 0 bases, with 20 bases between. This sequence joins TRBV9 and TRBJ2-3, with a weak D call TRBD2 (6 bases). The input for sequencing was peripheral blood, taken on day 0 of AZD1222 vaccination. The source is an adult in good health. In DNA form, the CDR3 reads TGTGCCAGCACCTCCCTTAGGGACTGGACTAGCACAGATACGCAGTATTTT. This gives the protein CASTSLRDWTSTDTQYF.